The entry below gives a single TCR beta chain sequence along with its context. Its target is not known. This entry comes from a study of cytomegalovirus exposure and HLA in healthy donors. General observations from the study: Specificity for CMV antigens was confirmed in vitro for three of the CMV-associated chains.

Use of 60 Vbeta and 13 Jbeta primers characterized the PCR. Generated by immunoSEQ multiplex PCR, the TCRdb table keeps only in-frame clones and is missing some. The sample lists around 130,000 clones, around 78% occurring once. The J segment lost 1 base and the V segment lost 0 bases, leaving 8 bases of the junction unmatched. Germline CDR1 is LGHNA and CDR2 is YNFKEQ. The CDR3 is 17 residues long. The TCR originated in a woman aged 45-65 years in good health and CMV-seronegative. The chain couples TRBV4-2 to TRBJ1-2, with 7 nucleotides matching TRBD1. Sequenced input: PBMCs. CDR3 in amino acids: CASSQEATGVNNYGYTF. Written as DNA, the CDR3 is TGTGCCAGCAGCCAAGAGGCTACAGGGGTAAATAACTATGGCTACACCTTC.